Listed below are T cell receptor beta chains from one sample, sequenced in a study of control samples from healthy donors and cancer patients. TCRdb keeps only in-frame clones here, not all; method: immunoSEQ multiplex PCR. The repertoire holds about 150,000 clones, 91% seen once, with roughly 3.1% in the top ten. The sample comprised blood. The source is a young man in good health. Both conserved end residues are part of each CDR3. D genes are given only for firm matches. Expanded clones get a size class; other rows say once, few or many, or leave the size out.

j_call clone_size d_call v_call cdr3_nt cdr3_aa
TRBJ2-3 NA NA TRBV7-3 TGTGCCAGCAGCTCCGGGAGAACATCCACAGATACGCAGTATTTT CASSSGRTSTDTQYF
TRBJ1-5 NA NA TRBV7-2 TGTGCCAGCAGCATCCCGGGGAGTGGTCAGCCCCAGCATTTT CASSIPGSGQPQHF
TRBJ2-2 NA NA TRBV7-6 TGTGCCAGCAGCTTAGCGACGAACACCGGGGAGCTGTTTTTT CASSLATNTGELFF
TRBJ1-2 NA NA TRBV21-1 TGTGCCAGCAGCAAGATTCCTGAGGGCTATGGCTACACCTTC CASSKIPEGYGYTF
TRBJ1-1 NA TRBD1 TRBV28 TGTGCCAGCAGTCCTAGGACAGGGGGCACTGAAGCTTTCTTT CASSPRTGGTEAFF
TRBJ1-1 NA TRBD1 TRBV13 TGTGCCAGCAGCTTAGGCGGCCCAGGGGGCGGCACTGAAGCTTTCTTT CASSLGGPGGGTEAFF
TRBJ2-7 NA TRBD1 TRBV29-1 TGCAGCGTTACCGGACAGGGCTACGAGCAGTACTTC CSVTGQGYEQYF
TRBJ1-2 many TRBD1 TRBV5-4 TGTGCCAGCAGCCCTCCCGGGCAGGGACAGGTCTATGGCTACACCTTC CASSPPGQGQVYGYTF
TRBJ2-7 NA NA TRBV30 TGTGCCTGGAGGGCAAGACAGATTTCCTACGAGCAGTACTTC CAWRARQISYEQYF
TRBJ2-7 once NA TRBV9 TGTGCCAGCAGCTCTCGTACCGGGTCGATCCCTGCCGAGCAGTACTTC CASSSRTGSIPAEQYF
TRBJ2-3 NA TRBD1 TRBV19 TGTGCCAGTAGGCCGGGACAGGGGATAGATACGCAGTATTTT CASRPGQGIDTQYF
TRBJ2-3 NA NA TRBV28 TGTGCCAGCAGTTTGACGCATACGCAGTATTTT CASSLTHTQYF
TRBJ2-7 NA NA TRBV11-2 TGTGCCAGCAGCTTAGATACCACCTACGAGCAGTACTTC CASSLDTTYEQYF
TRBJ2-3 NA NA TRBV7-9 TGTGCCAGCAGCACCCTGGGGAGCACAGATACGCAGTATTTT CASSTLGSTDTQYF
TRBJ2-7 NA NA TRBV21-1 TGTGCCAGCATCGACAGATACGAGCAGTACTTC CASIDRYEQYF
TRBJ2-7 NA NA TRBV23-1 TGCGCCAGCAGTCATCGAAGAATACTCCACGAGCAGTACTTC CASSHRRILHEQYF
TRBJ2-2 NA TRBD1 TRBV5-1 TGCGCCAGCAGCTTGGACAGGGGGAACACCGGGGAGCTGTTTTTT CASSLDRGNTGELFF
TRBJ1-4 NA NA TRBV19 TGTGCCAGCTCTAACGGACAGCGTAATGAAAAACTGTTTTTT CASSNGQRNEKLFF
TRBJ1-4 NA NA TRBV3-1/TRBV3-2 TGTGCCAGCAGCGTTGACAGTGCAACTAATGAAAAACTGTTTTTT CASSVDSATNEKLFF
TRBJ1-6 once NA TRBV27 TGTGCCAGCAGTTGGACCTATAATTCACCCCTCCACTTT CASSWTYNSPLHF
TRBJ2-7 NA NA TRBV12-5 TGTGCTAGTGGTTTGGTACGGGAGCAGTACTTC CASGLVREQYF
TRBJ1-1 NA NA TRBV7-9 TGTGCCAGCAGCTTATGGGAGGGAGCTTTCTTT CASSLWEGAFF
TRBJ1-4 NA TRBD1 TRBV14 TGTGCCAGCAGCCAAGAGGTCTTACAGGGGGCGGCTAATGAAAAACTGTTTTTT CASSQEVLQGAANEKLFF
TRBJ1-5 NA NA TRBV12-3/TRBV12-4 TGTGCCAGCAGTTTCAGTAGCAATCAGCCCCAGCATTTT CASSFSSNQPQHF
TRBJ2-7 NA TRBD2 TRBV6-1 TGTGCCAGCAGTGAAGTGGGGACTACGAGCTACGAGCAGTACTTC CASSEVGTTSYEQYF
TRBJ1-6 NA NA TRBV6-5 TGTGCCAGCAGTTTAGATCCGCGCGGGAACAATTCACCCCTCCACTTT CASSLDPRGNNSPLHF
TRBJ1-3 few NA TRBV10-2 TGCGCCAGCGGGACACCCCGTTTCGCCATATATTTT CASGTPRFAIYF